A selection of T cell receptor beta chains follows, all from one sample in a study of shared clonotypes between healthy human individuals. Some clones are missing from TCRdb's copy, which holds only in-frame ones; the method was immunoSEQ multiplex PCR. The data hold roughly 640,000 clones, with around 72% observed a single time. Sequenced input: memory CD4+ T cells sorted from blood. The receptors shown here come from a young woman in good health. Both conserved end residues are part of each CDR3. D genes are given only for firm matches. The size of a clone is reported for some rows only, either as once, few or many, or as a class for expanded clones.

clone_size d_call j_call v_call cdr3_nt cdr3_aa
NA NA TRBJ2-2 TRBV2 TGTGCCAGCAGGCTGACGACAGGAAACACCGGGGAGCTGTTTTTT CASRLTTGNTGELFF
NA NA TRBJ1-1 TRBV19 TGTGCCAGTAGTTCGGGAGGTTCGAGCACTGAAGCTTTCTTT CASSSGGSSTEAFF
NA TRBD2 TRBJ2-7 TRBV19 TGTGCCAGTAGTCACGGGACTAGCGGGAGTTCCTACGAGCAGTACTTC CASSHGTSGSSYEQYF
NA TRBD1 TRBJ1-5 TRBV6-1 TGTGCCAGCAGACAGGGGAGCGGCAATCAGCCCCAGCATTTT CASRQGSGNQPQHF
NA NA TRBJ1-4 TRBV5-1 TGCGCCAGCAGCTTGGGCAGGGGTGGAGAAAAACTGTTTTTT CASSLGRGGEKLFF
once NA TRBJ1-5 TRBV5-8 TGTGCCAGCAGCTTAATTGGAGATTATAGCAATCAGCCCCAGCATTTT CASSLIGDYSNQPQHF
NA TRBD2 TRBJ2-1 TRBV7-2 TGTGCCAGCAGCCTTAGCGGGATATACAATGAGCAGTTCTTC CASSLSGIYNEQFF
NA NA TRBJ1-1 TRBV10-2 TGCGCCAGCAGCGGCCAAGGCTCGAACACTGAAGCTTTCTTT CASSGQGSNTEAFF
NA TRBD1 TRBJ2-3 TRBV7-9 TGTGCCAGCAGCTTAGCTCTACAGGGGACAGATACGCAGTATTTT CASSLALQGTDTQYF
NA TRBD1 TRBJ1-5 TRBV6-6 TGTGCCAGCAGTGGCGACAGGGGCAATCAGCCCCAGCATTTT CASSGDRGNQPQHF
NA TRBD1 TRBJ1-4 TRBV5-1 TGCGCCAGTTCCGGGACAGCAACTAATGAAAAACTGTTTTTT CASSGTATNEKLFF
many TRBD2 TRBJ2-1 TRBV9 TGTGCCAGCAGCGCTCGAGGGACTAGCGGGAGGACAGGGGCCTACAATGAGCAGTTCTTC CASSARGTSGRTGAYNEQFF
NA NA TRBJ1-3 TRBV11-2 TGTGCCAGCAACACCGACTCTGGAAACACCATATATTTT CASNTDSGNTIYF
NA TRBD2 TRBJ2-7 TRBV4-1 TGCGCCAGCAGCCAAGGGTCTAGCGGCTACGAGCAGTACTTC CASSQGSSGYEQYF
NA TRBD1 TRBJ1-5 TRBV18 TGTGCCAGCTCACCATCGACAGGGAGCCGGAATCAGCCCCAGCATTTT CASSPSTGSRNQPQHF
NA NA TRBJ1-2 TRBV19 TGTGCCAGTAGTAGGACGGAAAATTATGGCTACACCTTC CASSRTENYGYTF
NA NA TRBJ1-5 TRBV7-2 TGTGCCAGCAGCCTCTCGGGGGGCAATCAGCCCCAGCATTTT CASSLSGGNQPQHF
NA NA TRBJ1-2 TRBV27 TGTGCCAGCAGTTCCCAGGCTAGAGCTAACTATGGCTACACCTTC CASSSQARANYGYTF
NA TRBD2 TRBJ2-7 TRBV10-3 TGTGCCACGGGGGAGGGCTCCTACGAGCAGTACTTC CATGEGSYEQYF
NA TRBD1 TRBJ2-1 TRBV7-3 TGTGCCAGCAGCTCCCAACCTGCCGGACAGGGTGGAGGTGAGCAGTTCTTC CASSSQPAGQGGGEQFF
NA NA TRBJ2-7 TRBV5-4 TGTGCCAGCAACAGAGGGGGAGAACCCTACGAGCAGTACTTC CASNRGGEPYEQYF
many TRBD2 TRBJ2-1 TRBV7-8 TGTGCCAGCCGAAGAGGGCGGGCTAGCGGGCGGGATGAGCAGTTCTTC CASRRGRASGRDEQFF
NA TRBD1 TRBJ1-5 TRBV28 TGTGCCAGCAGTTCAACGACAGGGCGAAGGAATCAGCCCCAGCATTTT CASSSTTGRRNQPQHF
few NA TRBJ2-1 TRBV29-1 TGCAGCGTTGAACCTTCCTCCTACAATGAGCAGTTCTTC CSVEPSSYNEQFF
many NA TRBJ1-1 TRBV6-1 TGTGCCAGCAGGAGACAGTCGAACACTGAAGCTTTCTTT CASRRQSNTEAFF
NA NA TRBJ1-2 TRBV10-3 TGTGCCATCAGTTCCGAAGGGGGCTATGGCTACACCTTC CAISSEGGYGYTF
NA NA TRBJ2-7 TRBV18 TGTGCCAGCTCTTACAGTTACGAGCAGTACTTC CASSYSYEQYF
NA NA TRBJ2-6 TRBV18 TGTGCCAGCTCACCATGGGCACCCCTTCAGGGCTCTGGGGCCAACGTCCTGACTTTC CASSPWAPLQGSGANVLTF
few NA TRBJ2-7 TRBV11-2 TGTGCCAGCAGCCTTTCTTTGGCAGCCGAGCAGTACTTC CASSLSLAAEQYF
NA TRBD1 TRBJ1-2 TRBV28 TGTGCCAGCTCCGATGGGACAGCCTATGGCTACACCTTC CASSDGTAYGYTF
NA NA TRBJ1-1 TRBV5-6 TGTGCCAGCAGCTTGTTCCAGGGATCGAACACTGAAGCTTTCTTT CASSLFQGSNTEAFF
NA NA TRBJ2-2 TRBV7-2 TGTGCCAGCAGCTCCAAAAGCGGGACAGGCAGGGAGCTGTTTTTT CASSSKSGTGRELFF
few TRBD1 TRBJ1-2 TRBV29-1 TGCAGCGTCCCGGGACAGGGGTTCTGGGACTATGGCTACACCTTC CSVPGQGFWDYGYTF
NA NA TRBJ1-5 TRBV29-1 TGCAGCGTTGGAGGTCCCGGACGGCCCCAGCATTTT CSVGGPGRPQHF
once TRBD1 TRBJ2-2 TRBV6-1 TGTGCCACCGAAGGACAGGGGGTAACCGGGGAGCTGTTTTTT CATEGQGVTGELFF
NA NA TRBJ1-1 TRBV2 TGTGCCAGCAAGAGTCGCACTGAAGCTTTCTTT CASKSRTEAFF
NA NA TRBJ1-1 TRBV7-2 TGTGCCAGCAGCTTACACAGGAATCCCACTGAAGCTTTCTTT CASSLHRNPTEAFF
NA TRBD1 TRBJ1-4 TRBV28 TGTGCCAGCAGTTTACAGGGGGCTGGAGAAAAACTGTTTTTT CASSLQGAGEKLFF
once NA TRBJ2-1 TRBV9 TGTGCCAGCAGCGGTGCGATACTAAATCCTTACAATGAGCAGTTCTTC CASSGAILNPYNEQFF
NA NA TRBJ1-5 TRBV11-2 TGTGCCAGCAGCTTAAGAGGGGGAGAGCAGCCCCAGCATTTT CASSLRGGEQPQHF
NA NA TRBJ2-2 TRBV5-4 TGTGCCAGCAGCTTGGATCGGGCACCGAACACCGGGGAGCTGTTTTTT CASSLDRAPNTGELFF
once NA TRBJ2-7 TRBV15 TGTGCCACCAGCACTTCAGATGGGGGGCGCGAGCAGTACTTC CATSTSDGGREQYF
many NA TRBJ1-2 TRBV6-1 TGTGCCAGCAGGATGGACAGCTCGGGCTATGGCTACACCTTC CASRMDSSGYGYTF